This entry features one T cell receptor beta chain sequence. This sample was included in a study of technical replicates of blood from a handful of donors. V gave up 0 bases and J gave up 2 bases, with 13 bases separating them. This CDR3 spans 16 amino acids. Germline V gene sequence: CDR1 MGHRA, CDR2 YSYEKL. The protocol was immunoSEQ multiplex PCR, while the TCRdb copy is restricted to in-frame clones and leaves out a portion. The sample yields 74,000 or so clones, around 96% seen once. This TCR was recovered from a human donor in good health. The source material was T cells isolated from PBMCs. This chain joins TRBV4-1 and TRBJ1-1; possible D gene TRBD1, 5 bases. CDR3 sequence reads: CASSQEVLRGNTEAFF. The CDR3 DNA sequence: TGCGCCAGCAGCCAAGAGGTGCTTAGGGGAAACACTGAAGCTTTCTTT.